This T cell receptor (beta chain) originates from a study of blood T cell repertoires in COVID-19. Produced via immunoSEQ multiplex PCR; TCRdb's table is partial and in-frame only. This sample yields 95,000 to 150,000 clones, of which around three quarters are seen a single time; roughly 16% belongs to the top ten. Unmatched junction bases numbered 8, after V lost 5 bases and J lost 5 bases. Germline values: CDR1 SGHRS, CDR2 YFSETQ. The CDR3 sequence is 14 residues long. The receptor was isolated from a man in his fifties or sixties with active or convalescent COVID-19. This chain uses TRBV5-1 with TRBJ2-3; 7 nucleotides line up with TRBD2. Sample: peripheral blood. CDR3 DNA: TGCGCCAGCAGTGCGGGAGTGGGCAAAGATACGCAGTATTTT. Residues: CASSAGVGKDTQYF.